Listed here are 23 T cell receptor beta chains from one sample, sequenced in a study of T cell responses to AZD1222 COVID-19 vaccine. Method: immunoSEQ multiplex PCR; TCRdb's copy keeps in-frame clones and lacks some. The table includes 95,000 to 150,000 clones, approximately 85% detected once. The sample consisted of peripheral blood, taken 28 days after the second AZD1222 dose. The receptors come from an adult who received the AZD1222 COVID-19 vaccine.

This chain connects TRBV2 to TRBJ2-3; D might be TRBD2 (5 bases). The germline V gene has CDR1 SNHLY and CDR2 FYNNEI. This CDR3 has 14 residues. Deletions cut 4 bases from V and 6 bases from J, with 14 bases between. The CDR3 reads CASSVFSTGDTQYF. The CDR3 nucleotides are TGTGCCAGCAGTGTTTTCTCCACGGGGGATACGCAGTATTTT.

The rearrangement joins TRBV6-2 or TRBV6-3 to TRBJ2-1; D is uncertain. With 0 bases removed from V and 0 bases from J, the gap between germline ends came to 9 bases. Per germline, CDR1 MNHEY and CDR2 SVGEGT. This CDR3 is 16 amino acids long. The CDR3: CASSYSTLISYNEQFF. CDR3 in DNA: TGTGCCAGCAGTTACTCGACCCTGATCTCCTACAATGAGCAGTTCTTC.

V and J are TRBV3-1 (or the pseudogene TRBV3-2) and TRBJ2-1; 11 nucleotides agree with TRBD2. The V and J ends lost 4 bases and 3 bases, in that order; junction bases with no gene match: 17. The CDR3 covers 20 residues. CDR1 is LGHDT and CDR2 is YNNKEL in the germline V gene (reference sequence). The CDR3 DNA reads as TGTGCCAGCAGCCCCCTAAGTCCGGGACTAGCGGCCCGAATCTACAATGAGCAGTTCTTC. Amino acids: CASSPLSPGLAARIYNEQFF.

The rearrangement links TRBV7-2 to TRBJ2-3; TRBD2 might be the D (5 bases). The V end was cut by 5 bases, the J end by 4 bases, with 13 bases between. The CDR3 spans 14 residues. Germline lookup yields CDR1 SGHTA and CDR2 FQGNSA. The CDR3 bases are TGTGCCAGCAGCCCCACCGGACTGGCAGATACGCAGTATTTT. Amino acid sequence: CASSPTGLADTQYF.

The chain recombines TRBV6-2 or TRBV6-3 with TRBJ2-7; perhaps TRBD1 as D (6 bases). Per germline, CDR1 MNHEY and CDR2 SVGEGT. CDR3 length: 14 amino acids. The ends were cut back, 6 bases at V and 7 bases at J, with 19 bases in the middle. The CDR3 here is CASSTRDTPREQYF. CDR3 bases: TGTGCCAGCAGCACCCGGGACACCCCTCGAGAGCAGTACTTC.

The chain carries TRBV7-2 and TRBJ1-5; no definite D call. The CDR3 is 15 residues long. V gave up 3 bases and J gave up 3 bases, with 12 bases separating them. The germline V gene has CDR1 SGHTA and CDR2 FQGNSA. The CDR3 DNA reads as TGTGCCAGCAGCTTGGACGGACGCCTCAATCAGCCCCAGCATTTT. It translates to CASSLDGRLNQPQHF.

This clone showed up just a few times. This rearrangement joins TRBV6-1 to TRBJ1-2; D gene uncertain. The germline CDR1 and CDR2 sequences are MNHNS and SASEGT. CDR3 length: 10 amino acids. Trimming pared 2 bases from V and 13 bases from J, leaving 8 bases between. CDR3 nucleotides: TGTGCCAGCAGTGAATATACCGCCACCTTC. Amino acids: CASSEYTATF.

The chain carries TRBV27 and TRBJ2-5; 7 bases match TRBD2. This CDR3 has 14 amino acids. The trim removed 5 bases at V and 5 bases at J, leaving 8 bases unmatched. Germline assignment: CDR1 MNHEY and CDR2 SMNVEV (reference sequence). The CDR3 reads CASSRTGGLETQYF. For the CDR3, the DNA is TGTGCCAGCAGTCGTACGGGGGGTCTTGAGACCCAGTACTTC.

The genes are TRBV11-2 and TRBJ1-1; D perhaps matches TRBD1 (5 bases). Germline CDR1 SGHAT, CDR2 FQNNGV. V gave up 2 bases and J gave up 5 bases, with 15 bases separating them. This CDR3 comprises 15 residues. The CDR3 loop is CASSLISGTGTEAFF. CDR3 DNA: TGTGCCAGCAGCTTAATCTCAGGGACTGGGACTGAAGCTTTCTTT. The complete variable domain, with remaining parts taken from reference TRBV11-2 and TRBJ1-1, reads EAGVAQSPRYKIIEKRQSVAFWCNPISGHATLYWYQQILGQGPKLLIQFQNNGVVDDSQLPKDRFSAERLKGVDSTLKIQPAKLEDSAVYLCASSLISGTGTEAFFGQGTRLTVV.

V usage is TRBV28 and J usage is TRBJ2-7; the D gene could be TRBD1 or TRBD2 (6 bases each). The V gene's germline CDR1 is MDHEN and CDR2 SYDVKM. V shed 6 bases and J shed 0 bases, with 12 bases lying between them. This CDR3 is 14 amino acids long. The CDR3 protein is CASSGGLSSYEQYF. For the CDR3, the DNA is TGTGCCAGCAGCGGGGGCTTGAGCTCCTACGAGCAGTACTTC.

The chain links TRBV11-1 to TRBJ1-1, with 8 positions matching TRBD1. The CDR3 covers 14 residues. Germline V lookup: CDR1 SGHAT, CDR2 FQDESV (reference sequence). J was trimmed by 2 bases and V by 5 bases; bases with no gene match: 4. The CDR3 DNA reads as TGTGCCAGCAGCCCGGACAGGGCTAACACTGAAGCTTTCTTT. As protein: CASSPDRANTEAFF.

The table lists this clone with a few counts. The chain carries TRBV28 and TRBJ1-2; D perhaps matches TRBD1 (6 bases). CDR3 size: 15 residues. V was trimmed by 2 bases and J by 2 bases, leaving 12 bases between them. Germline assignment: CDR1 MDHEN and CDR2 SYDVKM. The CDR3 DNA sequence: TGTGCCAGCAGTTTAGCCACAGGGTTGAACTATGGCTACACCTTC. This translates into CASSLATGLNYGYTF.

The CDR3 protein is CASNSVGTGELFF. The DNA for the CDR3 is TGTGCCAGCAATTCCGTGGGCACCGGGGAGCTGTTTTTT. V is TRBV6-5 and J is TRBJ2-2; the D is unclear. The V and J ends lost 7 bases and 4 bases respectively, with 10 bases between them. The CDR3 length is 13 residues. Germline loops: CDR1 MNHEY, CDR2 SVGAGI.

The V gene is TRBV28, the J gene TRBJ1-1; 7 bases map to TRBD1. With 2 bases clipped from V and 4 bases from J, the junction kept 7 bases outside the gene matches. This CDR3 is built from 15 residues. In germline, CDR1 is MDHEN, CDR2 SYDVKM. Here the CDR3 DNA reads TGTGCCAGCAGTTTACCCAACAGGGGAGGCACTGAAGCTTTCTTT. This translates into CASSLPNRGGTEAFF.

This clone was detected once. The chain has TRBV5-6 and TRBJ1-2; no definite D call. There are 14 residues in the CDR3. The germline V gene encodes CDR1 SGHDT and CDR2 YYEEEE. Trimming pared 4 bases from V and 3 bases from J, leaving 13 bases between. The CDR3 loop reads CASSEWLRDYGYTF. CDR3 in DNA: TGTGCCAGCAGCGAGTGGTTACGGGACTATGGCTACACCTTC.

The chain links TRBV5-1 to TRBJ1-2, with a tentative D call TRBD1 (6 bases). The CDR3 length is 14 residues. Germline V gene data show CDR1 as SGHRS and CDR2 as YFSETQ. The V end lost 4 bases, the J end lost 0 bases, and 10 bases lay between the germline ends. The chain's CDR3 is CASSLTGSNYGYTF. In DNA form, the CDR3 reads TGCGCCAGCAGCCTAACAGGGTCTAACTATGGCTACACCTTC.

V and J are TRBV5-8 and TRBJ2-4; D ambiguous. Trimming took off 6 bases at V and 1 base at J, with 17 bases between the two ends. The CDR3 consists of 16 residues. The V gene's germline CDR1 is SGHTS and CDR2 YDEGEE. CDR3 DNA: TGTGCCAGCACCCCTATTCTTCAAATGGCCAAAAACATTCAGTACTTC. Protein sequence: CASTPILQMAKNIQYF.

Concerning this clone: Other DNA sequences in this specimen translate into the identical CDR3. V usage is TRBV6-5 and J usage is TRBJ2-3; D gene ambiguous. V lost 3 bases, J lost 1 base, and 5 bases lay in between. CDR1 is MNHEY, CDR2 SVGAGI, per germline. The CDR3 totals 13 residues. The CDR3 spells CASSYEGTDTQYF. The CDR3 nucleotides read TGTGCCAGCAGTTATGAGGGCACAGATACGCAGTATTTT.

The chain carries TRBV7-9 and TRBJ2-5; 8 nucleotides align to TRBD1. Germline V gene sequence: CDR1 SEHNR, CDR2 FQNEAQ (reference sequence). After removal of 3 bases from V and 1 base from J, the junction contained 4 bases not matched to a gene. This CDR3 has 15 residues. The CDR3 DNA sequence: TGTGCCAGCAGCTTCCTACAGGGGGTCCAAGAGACCCAGTACTTC. Protein product: CASSFLQGVQETQYF. The full variable domain, completed using reference TRBV7-9 and TRBJ2-5, is DTGVSQNPRHKITKRGQNVTFRCDPISEHNRLYWYRQTLGQGPEFLTYFQNEAQLEKSRLLSDRFSAERPKGSFSTLEIQRTEQGDSAMYLCASSFLQGVQETQYFGPGTRLLVL.

This chain connects TRBV20-1 to TRBJ1-2; TRBD1 agrees at 12 bases. Losses at the gene ends were 3 bases for V and 7 bases for J; bases not matched to a gene: 9. The CDR3 contains 15 residues. The germline V gene has CDR1 DFQATT and CDR2 SNEGSKA (reference sequence). The CDR3 nucleotides read TGCAGTGCTAGTCAGGGGGACAGGGGGCCCGGTGGCTACACCTTC. Protein: CSASQGDRGPGGYTF.

This clone was observed a single time. The J gene is TRBJ1-5, the V gene TRBV28; 7 nucleotides align to TRBD1. J lost 0 bases, V lost 3 bases, and 11 bases had no gene match. This CDR3 region has 18 residues. The germline gives CDR1 MDHEN, CDR2 SYDVKM. CDR3 loop: CASSLTYPTGYSNQPQHF. The CDR3 coding sequence is TGTGCCAGCAGTTTGACTTACCCGACAGGGTATAGCAATCAGCCCCAGCATTTT.

The genes are TRBV20-1 and TRBJ2-3, with a tentative D call TRBD2 (5 bases). Trimming stripped 7 bases from V and 2 bases from J, with 7 bases between. The CDR3 spans 11 residues. From germline, CDR1 is DFQATT and CDR2 SNEGSKA (reference sequence). DNA of the CDR3: TGCAGTGTGCGGGTCACAGATACGCAGTATTTT. Amino acid sequence: CSVRVTDTQYF.

CDR3 sequence reads: CASSYRPDSYEQYF. Here the CDR3 DNA reads TGTGCCAGCAGTTACCGCCCAGACAGCTACGAGCAGTACTTC. The V and J genes are TRBV6-5 and TRBJ2-7; D may be TRBD1 (5 bases). The germline gives CDR1 MNHEY, CDR2 SVGAGI. The V end lost 2 bases, the J end lost 3 bases, and 11 bases lay between the germline ends. CDR3 length: 14 residues.